Each of the 32 T cell receptor beta chains below was sequenced from the same sample in a study of blood T cell repertoires in COVID-19. Data came from immunoSEQ multiplex PCR; TCRdb stores just in-frame clones and leaves some out. The table has 4,500 to 5,000 clones, roughly 80% seen once. The sequenced sample consisted of peripheral blood. Receptor source: a man in his sixties or seventies with active COVID-19.

The chain couples TRBV5-1 to TRBJ2-5, with a possible D match to TRBD1 (5 bases). Germline-derived CDR1 and CDR2 are SGHRS and YFSETQ. Between the trimmed V and J ends, which lost 4 bases and 2 bases, there was a span of 12 bases. The CDR3 has 14 amino acids. CDR3 amino acids: CASSPFPGQETQYF. DNA for the CDR3: TGCGCCAGCAGCCCCTTCCCAGGGCAAGAGACCCAGTACTTC. Supplemented by reference TRBV5-1 and TRBJ2-5, the full variable domain reads KAGVTQTPRYLIKTRGQQVTLSCSPISGHRSVSWYQQTPGQGLQFLFEYFSETQRNKGNFPGRFSGRQFSNSRSEMNVSTLELGDSALYLCASSPFPGQETQYFGPGTRLLVL.

The chain couples TRBV7-8 to TRBJ1-2, with 7 bases aligning to TRBD1. Germline V gene sequence: CDR1 SGHVS, CDR2 FQNEAQ. This CDR3 comprises 15 residues. Germline trimming cut 0 bases from V and 4 bases from J; bases unmatched to any gene: 5. The CDR3 DNA sequence: TGTGCCAGCAGCTTAGCGGTGGGACAGTTCTATGGCTACACCTTC. Amino acids: CASSLAVGQFYGYTF.

The chain combines TRBV11-3 with TRBJ1-5, with 10 bases lining up with TRBD1. V lost 1 base to trimming and J lost 0 bases; unmatched junction nucleotides: 12. Germline lookup yields CDR1 SGHNT and CDR2 YENEEA. The CDR3 consists of 20 residues. As DNA, the CDR3 is TGTGCCAGCAGCTTAGGACCCGGGACAGGGGAGGGAAATAGCAATCAGCCCCAGCATTTT. This gives the protein CASSLGPGTGEGNSNQPQHF.

In nucleotides, the CDR3 is TGTGCCACCAGTGAGGGGACTAGCGGGGTCCGGGAGCTGTTTTTT. The encoded protein is CATSEGTSGVRELFF. The chain links TRBV24-1 to TRBJ2-2; 13 bases align to TRBD2. V dropped 4 bases and J dropped 9; count of bases not matched to a gene: 4. Germline lookup yields CDR1 KGHDR and CDR2 SFDVKD. CDR3 length: 15 residues.

This chain joins TRBV28 and TRBJ1-2; 8 bases line up with TRBD1. The ends lost 4 bases at V and 4 bases at J; junction bases unmatched: 11. The CDR3 is made up of 16 amino acids. Germline values: CDR1 MDHEN, CDR2 SYDVKM. The CDR3 protein is CASSSPGTGLTYGYTF. The CDR3 region has the DNA TGTGCCAGCAGTTCGCCCGGGACAGGCCTCACCTATGGCTACACCTTC.

CDR3: CASSGLAGAAYNEQFF. The CDR3 region has the DNA TGTGCCAGTAGTGGACTAGCGGGGGCGGCATACAATGAGCAGTTCTTC. The chain links TRBV19 to TRBJ2-1; 13 bases agree with TRBD2. Germline V gene lookup returns CDR1 LNHDA and CDR2 SQIVND (reference sequence). This CDR3 comprises 16 residues. V gave up 5 bases and J gave up 4 bases; unmatched junction bases: 5.

The chain is built from TRBV18 and TRBJ1-2; 7 bases map to TRBD1. The CDR3 extends over 15 amino acids. The V segment lost 3 bases and the J segment 4 bases; nucleotides outside the gene matches: 8. From germline, CDR1 is KGHSH and CDR2 LQKENI. CDR3 amino acids: CASSPGQFEGYGYTF. CDR3 nucleotide sequence: TGTGCCAGCTCACCGGGACAGTTTGAGGGCTATGGCTACACCTTC.

The V call is TRBV3-1 (or the pseudogene TRBV3-2), the J call TRBJ1-1; the D is unclear. Trimming took off 4 bases at V and 2 bases at J, with 14 bases between the two ends. The CDR3 is 15 residues long. Germline CDR1 LGHDT, CDR2 YNNKEL (reference sequence). The CDR3 reads CASSLLPSGNTEAFF. CDR3 DNA sequence: TGTGCCAGCAGCCTGCTCCCTAGTGGAAACACTGAAGCTTTCTTT.

The chain has TRBV18 and TRBJ1-6, with D unresolved. The CDR3 extends over 20 amino acids. CDR1 KGHSH and CDR2 LQKENI come from the germline V gene. The ends were cut back, 4 bases at V and 0 bases at J, with 22 bases in the middle. The CDR3 nucleotides read TGTGCCAGCTCACGTTGGAGGGAGAAGGCGCTCCCCTCCTATAATTCACCCCTCCACTTT. The encoded protein is CASSRWREKALPSYNSPLHF. The variable domain in full, with the rest retrieved from reference TRBV18 and TRBJ1-6, is NAGVMQNPRHLVRRRGQEARLRCSPMKGHSHVYWYRQLPEEGLKFMVYLQKENIIDESGMPKERFSAEFPKEGPSILRIQQVVRGDSAAYFCASSRWREKALPSYNSPLHFGNGTRLTVT.

This chain connects TRBV5-1 to TRBJ1-2, with 7 bases lining up with TRBD1. The V segment lost 3 bases and the J segment 0 bases; nucleotides outside the gene matches: 14. This CDR3 is 18 amino acids long. Germline V gene data show CDR1 as SGHRS and CDR2 as YFSETQ. In DNA form, the CDR3 reads TGCGCCAGCAGCTGGGGCCGACAGGGTGCGGGGTCTAACTATGGCTACACCTTC. Protein: CASSWGRQGAGSNYGYTF.

V usage is TRBV4-1 and J usage is TRBJ2-2, with a tentative D call TRBD2 (7 bases). The germline V and J ends were trimmed by 4 bases and 4 bases, with 19 bases remaining between them. The CDR3 runs 17 residues. Looked up from germline, CDR1 is MGHRA and CDR2 is YSYEKL. CDR3 sequence (DNA): TGCGCCAGCAGCCCGAGCGACGGGGGGCCGGCCACCGGGGAGCTGTTTTTT. Its protein product is CASSPSDGGPATGELFF.

V usage is TRBV28 and J usage is TRBJ2-1; perhaps TRBD1 as D (6 bases). This CDR3 contains 15 residues. The germline CDR1 and CDR2 sequences are MDHEN and SYDVKM. V was clipped by 7 bases and J by 0 bases, with 13 bases between them. CDR3 protein: CASTPGVSSYNEQFF. CDR3 nucleotides: TGTGCCAGCACCCCAGGGGTCAGCTCCTACAATGAGCAGTTCTTC. The full variable domain, in which reference TRBV28 and TRBJ2-1 provide the parts outside the CDR3, is DVKVTQSSRYLVKRTGEKVFLECVQDMDHENMFWYRQDPGLGLRLIYFSYDVKMKEKGDIPEGYSVSREKKERFSLILESASTNQTSMYLCASTPGVSSYNEQFFGPGTRLTVL.

CDR3 bases: TGTGCCAGCAGCCCGCCCGGGACAGCACCCTACGAGCAGTACTTC. Translation: CASSPPGTAPYEQYF. The chain carries TRBV5-4 and TRBJ2-7; 7 nucleotides line up with TRBD1. Trimming cost V 4 bases and J 2 bases; bases outside gene matches: 9. Germline CDR1 reads SGHNT; CDR2 reads YYREEE (reference sequence). CDR3 length equals 15 residues.

The gene calls are TRBV6-2 or TRBV6-3 and TRBJ2-5; 7 bases fit TRBD1. From germline, CDR1 is MNHEY and CDR2 SVGEGT. The V gene end was trimmed by 4 bases and the J gene end by 5 bases; junction bases not matched to a gene: 4. CDR3 length: 13 residues. The CDR3 is CASSFDRVETQYF. The CDR3 region has the DNA TGTGCCAGCAGTTTCGACAGGGTTGAGACCCAGTACTTC.

The rearrangement uses TRBV28 and TRBJ2-7; D is possibly TRBD2 (6 bases). Trimming stripped 8 bases from V and 7 bases from J, with 9 bases between. There are 10 residues in the CDR3. CDR1 and CDR2 from the germline V gene are MDHEN and SYDVKM. CDR3 in amino acids: CASGLKEQYF. The CDR3 DNA follows: TGTGCCAGCGGACTAAAGGAGCAGTACTTC.

The J gene is TRBJ1-3, the V gene TRBV5-8; D ambiguous. Germline V gene data show CDR1 as SGHTS and CDR2 as YDEGEE. The CDR3 is 13 amino acids. The V end was cut by 0 bases, the J end by 4 bases, with 5 bases between. The CDR3 sequence: CASSLDWGNTIYF. As DNA, the CDR3 is TGTGCCAGCAGCTTGGACTGGGGAAACACCATATATTTT.

The genes are TRBV6-2 or TRBV6-3 and TRBJ2-1, with 7 nucleotides matching TRBD1. Germline values: CDR1 MNHEY, CDR2 SVGEGT. V was clipped by 0 bases and J by 8 bases; unmatched bases: 10. There are 16 residues in the CDR3. CDR3 amino acids: CASSYSGTGAWDEQFF. The CDR3 DNA sequence: TGTGCCAGCAGTTACTCGGGTACAGGGGCCTGGGATGAGCAGTTCTTC.

The chain carries TRBV3-1 (or the pseudogene TRBV3-2) and TRBJ2-3, with D possibly TRBD2 on 6 matching bases. Trimming pared 0 bases from V and 1 base from J, leaving 14 bases between. Germline CDR1 reads LGHDT; CDR2 reads YNNKEL (reference sequence). The CDR3 is 17 amino acids. The DNA of the CDR3 is TGTGCCAGCAGCCAAGATCTCTTAGCGGCGCGCACAGATACGCAGTATTTT. Amino acids: CASSQDLLAARTDTQYF.

This clone was seen a few times. V usage is TRBV28 and J usage is TRBJ1-5; TRBD1 agrees at 8 bases. The ends lost 6 bases at V and 0 bases at J; junction bases unmatched: 4. CDR3 length equals 15 residues. Germline loops: CDR1 MDHEN, CDR2 SYDVKM. CDR3 sequence (DNA): TGTGCCAGCAGGATAGGACAGGGTAGCAATCAGCCCCAGCATTTT. The encoded protein is CASRIGQGSNQPQHF.

This chain connects TRBV7-2 to TRBJ2-3; no clear D gene. The germline CDR1 and CDR2 sequences are SGHTA and FQGNSA. The CDR3 consists of 16 residues. Trimming stripped 1 base from V and 0 bases from J, with 11 bases between. CDR3 nucleotide sequence: TGTGCCAGCAGCTTAGGGTCACTATCTAGCACAGATACGCAGTATTTT. It encodes CASSLGSLSSTDTQYF. The whole variable domain, remainder taken from reference TRBV7-2 and TRBJ2-3, is GAGVSQSPSNKVTEKGKDVELRCDPISGHTALYWYRQSLGQGLEFLIYFQGNSAPDKSGLPSDRFSAERTGGSVSTLTIQRTQQEDSAVYLCASSLGSLSSTDTQYFGPGTRLTVL.

This chain links TRBV7-6 with TRBJ2-5, with 9 positions matching TRBD2. The germline V gene has CDR1 SGHVS and CDR2 FNYEAQ. The CDR3 spans 15 residues. With V trimmed by 0 bases and J by 1 base, 0 bases remained unmatched. DNA of the CDR3: TGTGCCAGCAGCTTAGCGACTAGCGGCCAAGAGACCCAGTACTTC. It codes for CASSLATSGQETQYF.

V and J are TRBV4-2 and TRBJ2-7; TRBD1 agrees at 10 bases. Germline CDR1 reads LGHNA; CDR2 reads YNFKEQ. V lost 4 bases, J lost 2 bases, and 5 bases stayed unmatched. The length of the CDR3 is 15 residues. CDR3 protein: CASSLGTGAPYEQYF. CDR3 in DNA: TGTGCCAGCAGCCTTGGGACAGGGGCCCCCTACGAGCAGTACTTC.

The chain has TRBV7-8 and TRBJ2-7; a possible D gene is TRBD1 (6 bases). The CDR3 is 16 residues long. The V end lost 0 bases, the J end lost 3 bases, and 15 bases lay between the germline ends. The V gene's germline CDR1 is SGHVS and CDR2 FQNEAQ. In DNA, the CDR3 is TGTGCCAGCAGCTTAGCGGTGGTAGGGGGTGGCTACGAGCAGTACTTC. It yields the protein CASSLAVVGGGYEQYF.

The rearrangement joins TRBV6-5 to TRBJ2-2, with D possibly being TRBD1 (6 bases). V shed 6 bases and J shed 4 bases, with 12 bases lying between them. There are 14 residues in the CDR3. Germline V gene sequence: CDR1 MNHEY, CDR2 SVGAGI. CDR3: CASRGARGTGELFF. For the CDR3, the DNA is TGTGCCAGCAGGGGGGCCAGGGGCACCGGGGAGCTGTTTTTT.

The CDR3 DNA sequence: TGTGCCAGTAGTATCTGGGCCGGACAGACTTACGAGCAGTACTTC. Its translation: CASSIWAGQTYEQYF. The V and J genes are TRBV19 and TRBJ2-7; D is perhaps TRBD1 (6 bases). Germline V gives CDR1 LNHDA, CDR2 SQIVND (reference sequence). This CDR3 contains 15 residues. Trimming pared 3 bases from V and 4 bases from J, leaving 16 bases between. Looking up the rest from reference TRBV19 and TRBJ2-7 gives the full variable domain: DGGITQSPKYLFRKEGQNVTLSCEQNLNHDAMYWYRQDPGQGLRLIYYSQIVNDFQKGDIAEGYSVSREKKESFPLTVTSAQKNPTAFYLCASSIWAGQTYEQYFGPGTRLTVT.

The J gene is TRBJ2-2, the V gene TRBV11-2; D possibly corresponds to TRBD1 (6 bases). The ends were cut back, 5 bases at V and 3 bases at J, with 16 bases in the middle. The CDR3 length is 16 residues. Germline-derived CDR1 and CDR2 are SGHAT and FQNNGV. The CDR3 loop reads CASSHPWAGDTGELFF. CDR3 in DNA: TGTGCCAGCAGCCATCCGTGGGCAGGGGACACCGGGGAGCTGTTTTTT.

This clone was counted once. The rearrangement links TRBV28 to TRBJ2-6, with D unresolved. This CDR3 comprises 14 residues. V lost 5 bases to trimming and J lost 9 bases, with 14 bases between them. From germline, CDR1 is MDHEN and CDR2 SYDVKM. The CDR3 reads CASSPPQERNVLTF. The CDR3 DNA reads as TGTGCCAGCAGTCCCCCCCAGGAACGCAACGTCCTGACTTTC.

V gene TRBV5-4 combines with J gene TRBJ2-3, with TRBD2 as a possible D gene (6 bases). Germline assignment: CDR1 SGHNT and CDR2 YYREEE (reference sequence). With 0 bases removed from V and 2 bases from J, the gap between germline ends came to 10 bases. The CDR3 loop spans 15 amino acids. The CDR3 DNA reads TGTGCCAGCAGCTTGGGTAGCGGAAACACAGATACGCAGTATTTT. This encodes CASSLGSGNTDTQYF.

This chain joins TRBV4-1 and TRBJ1-4; D might be TRBD1 (5 bases). This CDR3 has 15 residues. CDR1 and CDR2 from the germline V gene are MGHRA and YSYEKL. V was shortened by 6 bases and J by 14 bases, with 25 bases between the two germline ends. The CDR3 bases are TGCGCCAGCAGTCCGGCGAATGATAATGAAAAGGGGCTGTTTTTT. This gives the protein CASSPANDNEKGLFF.

The rearrangement links TRBV6-5 to TRBJ2-1, with D possibly matching TRBD2 (5 bases). Germline-derived CDR1 and CDR2 are MNHEY and SVGAGI. The V end lost 6 bases, the J end lost 8 bases, and 17 bases lay between the germline ends. This CDR3 has 14 residues. CDR3 sequence reads: CASRHLGEGHEQFF. The CDR3 DNA reads as TGTGCCAGCAGACACCTCGGGGAAGGGCATGAGCAGTTCTTC.

The chain uses TRBV6-2 or TRBV6-3 and TRBJ2-3; weak D call: TRBD1 (5 bases). The CDR3 contains 18 residues. Per the germline V gene, CDR1 is MNHEY and CDR2 is SVGEGT. V was cut by 4 bases and J by 4 bases, with 24 bases left in between. The chain's CDR3 is CASSFNTATGNLADTQYF. The CDR3 nucleotides read TGTGCCAGCAGTTTCAACACCGCTACAGGCAATTTGGCAGATACGCAGTATTTT.

This clone was seen a handful of times. The rearrangement joins TRBV9 to TRBJ2-7; a weak D match, TRBD1 (6 bases). Per the germline V gene, CDR1 is SGDLS and CDR2 is YYNGEE. CDR3 size: 15 residues. V was shortened by 3 bases and J by 2 bases, with 15 bases between the two germline ends. The CDR3 is CASSARGGQTYEQYF. CDR3 DNA sequence: TGTGCCAGCAGCGCCAGGGGCGGGCAAACCTACGAGCAGTACTTC.